The clone carrying this TCR beta chain was found many times. The antigen is undetermined. Amplified TCR beta CDR3 regions came from RNA transcripts. HTBI primers drove first-round RT-PCR of the TCR CDR3. TCRdb re-called the multiplex PCR reads with MiXCR, one entry per CDR3 protein. Among hundreds of thousands of distinct CDR3 sequences, roughly 15% were seen once, and the ten largest hold roughly a tenth. With 2 bases removed from V and 5 bases from J, the gap between germline ends came to 7 bases. Germline V CDR1 and CDR2: DFQATT, SNEGSKA (reference sequence). This CDR3 spans 11 amino acids. Absent ophthalmopathy progression within 18 months defined stable Graves' hyperthyroidism. Hyperthyroidism was newly diagnosed in patients aged 18 to 65 (duration under 2 months). Patients having uncontrolled infection, another autoimmune disease, pregnancy or lactation were not included. This sample stems from a study of T cells in Graves' hyperthyroidism and ophthalmopathy.

Study-wide findings and caveats: Blood also showed most of the thyroid clonotypes that were expanded above 0.001.

This sequence joins TRBV20-1 and TRBJ2-7, with unresolved D. The specimen sequenced was blood. This TCR derives from a young woman with Graves' hyperthyroidism. The CDR3 reads CSARYQDEQYF. CDR3 in DNA: TGCAGTGCTAGATACCAGGACGAGCAGTACTTC.